This T cell receptor (beta chain) was sequenced in a study of CD4 and CD8 cells across lung adenocarcinoma regions. Localized lung adenocarcinoma, a non-small cell lung cancer, affected the donors. TCRdb reprocessed the PCR reads via MiXCR and lists one record per CDR3 protein. The table includes tens of thousands of distinct CDR3 sequences, approximately 52% detected once. On this clonotype: A junction end diverges from the germline sequence, so it may reflect a read error.

This CDR3 region has 15 residues. CDR1 ENHRY and CDR2 SYGVKD come from the germline V gene. The source is a male donor with lung adenocarcinoma. The CD4 and CD8 labels of this study may be unreliable. The chain joins TRBV10-3 to TRBJ2-3, with D tentatively TRBD1 (6 bases). What was sequenced was CD4+ T cells from the center of a lung tumor. The CDR3 here is CVRGLQAGSTGTQFF. In DNA, the CDR3 is TGTGTCCGGGGCCTCCAGGCTGGGAGCACAGGGACGCAGTTTTTT.